These 2 T cell receptor beta chains were sequenced from one sample in a study of neurological immune-mediated disorders. TCRdb passed the 5' RACE reads through MiXCR, listing each CDR3 protein once. The table has some 15,000 distinct CDR3 sequences, 13% seen once; the top ten hold 41%. Sequenced input: CD8+ T cells from blood. Receptors were obtained from a female donor with HTLV-1-associated myelopathy (HAM/TSP).

The chain joins TRBV5-5 to TRBJ2-5; TRBD1 aligns across 10 bases. V shed 1 base, J shed 0 bases, and the junction held 6 bases outside the gene matches. CDR3 length equals 17 residues. Germline CDR1 SGHKS, CDR2 YYEKEE (reference sequence). The CDR3 spells CASSLTPGQGYQETQYF. CDR3 nucleotide sequence: TGTGCCAGCAGCTTGACGCCGGGACAGGGGTACCAAGAGACCCAGTACTTC.

The sample holds many counts of this clonotype. V is TRBV9 and J is TRBJ2-7, with 8 positions matching TRBD1. After removal of 0 bases from V and 6 bases from J, the junction contained 8 bases not matched to a gene. This CDR3 comprises 15 residues. From germline, CDR1 is SGDLS and CDR2 YYNGEE. The CDR3 is CASSVGWTGRGEQYF. The CDR3 DNA reads TGTGCCAGCAGCGTAGGGTGGACAGGGAGAGGCGAGCAGTACTTC.